A selection of T cell receptor beta chains follows, all from one sample in a study of tumor-infiltrating lymphocytes in primary liver carcinoma. TCRdb independently ran MiXCR on the multiplex PCR reads; one entry per CDR3 protein. The data show 90,000 to 150,000 distinct CDR3 sequences, approximately 71% seen once. Input material: tumor-adjacent normal liver tissue. The source is a woman aged 55-70 years with primary liver carcinoma and hepatitis B virus infection. Each CDR3 is given with its conserved first and last residue. The D gene is left open where the match is weak. Only part of the rows carry a size: once, few, many, or a class if the clone is expanded.

CDR3 protein: CASSQAGLGGQPHHF; CDR3 DNA: TGTGCCAGCAGCCAAGCCGGACTTGGGGGTCAGCCCCACCATTTT; D gene: .; clone size: .; J gene: TRBJ1-5; V gene: TRBV4-1
CDR3 protein: CSVEGTGGSMNIEAFF; CDR3 DNA: TGCAGCGTTGAGGGAACAGGGGGATCCATGAACATCGAAGCTTTCTTT; D gene: TRBD1; clone size: .; J gene: TRBJ1-1; V gene: TRBV29-1
CDR3 protein: CAVTLLQSNEQFF; CDR3 DNA: TGTGCCGTCACCTTATTGCAGAGCAATGAGCAGTTCTTC; D gene: .; clone size: .; J gene: TRBJ2-1; V gene: TRBV11-2
CDR3 protein: CSVATSGSRVDTQYF; CDR3 DNA: TGCAGCGTTGCGACTAGCGGGAGTAGGGTAGATACGCAGTATTTT; D gene: TRBD2; clone size: .; J gene: TRBJ2-3; V gene: TRBV29-1
CDR3 protein: CASSLSQRAFITGELFF; CDR3 DNA: TGTGCCAGCAGCTTGAGCCAGCGGGCGTTTATCACCGGGGAGCTGTTTTTT; D gene: .; clone size: many; J gene: TRBJ2-2; V gene: TRBV5-4
CDR3 protein: CGSNQVVAATGELFF; CDR3 DNA: TGTGGCAGCAACCAAGTTGTAGCAGCCACCGGGGAGCTGTTTTTT; D gene: .; clone size: once; J gene: TRBJ2-2; V gene: TRBV4-2
CDR3 protein: CASSRVEGGRIDTQYF; CDR3 DNA: TGTGCCAGCAGCCGAGTGGAGGGAGGGCGCATAGATACGCAGTATTTT; D gene: TRBD2; clone size: once; J gene: TRBJ2-3; V gene: TRBV4-2
CDR3 protein: CASSLDLSSEAFF; CDR3 DNA: TGTGCCAGCAGCTTGGACCTATCATCTGAAGCTTTCTTT; D gene: .; clone size: .; J gene: TRBJ1-1; V gene: TRBV13
CDR3 protein: CASSKGLHTRELFF; CDR3 DNA: TGTGCCAGCAGCAAAGGGCTCCACACCAGGGAGCTGTTTTTT; D gene: .; clone size: .; J gene: TRBJ2-2; V gene: TRBV4-2
CDR3 protein: CASGLVPGDPLTDTQYF; CDR3 DNA: TGTGCCAGCGGCTTAGTTCCAGGGGATCCACTCACAGATACGCAGTATTTT; D gene: .; clone size: .; J gene: TRBJ2-3; V gene: TRBV11-2
CDR3 protein: CASGSSGVSYNEQFF; CDR3 DNA: TGCGCCAGCGGAAGCTCGGGGGTTTCCTACAATGAGCAGTTCTTC; D gene: .; clone size: many; J gene: TRBJ2-1; V gene: TRBV5-1
CDR3 protein: CSVDQGGAGETQYF; CDR3 DNA: TGCAGCGTTGACCAGGGGGGCGCAGGCGAGACCCAGTACTTC; D gene: .; clone size: many; J gene: TRBJ2-5; V gene: TRBV29-1
CDR3 protein: CASSLSRTKNTEAFF; CDR3 DNA: TGTGCCAGCTCACTCTCCAGGACAAAAAACACTGAAGCTTTCTTT; D gene: .; clone size: once; J gene: TRBJ1-1; V gene: TRBV18
CDR3 protein: CASSRQRTSGRKNAGELLF; CDR3 DNA: TGTGCCAGCAGCCGGCAAAGGACTAGCGGGAGAAAAAACGCCGGGGAGCTGCTTTTT; D gene: TRBD2; clone size: .; J gene: TRBJ2-2; V gene: TRBV6-5
CDR3 protein: CASSLGDMAYTEAFF; CDR3 DNA: TGTGCCAGCAGTTTAGGTGACATGGCATACACTGAAGCTTTCTTT; D gene: .; clone size: once; J gene: TRBJ1-1; V gene: TRBV12-3/TRBV12-4
CDR3 protein: CASSAESGRIYEQYF; CDR3 DNA: TGTGCCAGCAGTGCAGAGAGCGGGAGAATCTACGAGCAGTACTTC; D gene: TRBD2; clone size: many; J gene: TRBJ2-7; V gene: TRBV6-1
CDR3 protein: CVSSLRTIHGYTF; CDR3 DNA: TGTGTCAGCAGTCTGCGGACCATCCATGGCTACACCTTC; D gene: .; clone size: .; J gene: TRBJ1-2; V gene: TRBV12-3/TRBV12-4
CDR3 protein: CASSLGGTTYYEQFF; CDR3 DNA: TGCGCCAGCAGCTTAGGGGGGACGACCTACTATGAGCAATTCTTC; D gene: .; clone size: .; J gene: TRBJ2-1; V gene: TRBV11-1
CDR3 protein: CASTLVSAGGGYQETQYF; CDR3 DNA: TGTGCCAGCACCTTAGTCTCGGCGGGAGGGGGGTACCAAGAGACCCAGTACTTC; D gene: TRBD2; clone size: .; J gene: TRBJ2-5; V gene: TRBV7-2
CDR3 protein: CASSPRTAGLLEQCF; CDR3 DNA: TGTGCCAGCAGTCCTCGGACAGCAGGACTACTCGAGCAGTGCTTC; D gene: .; clone size: .; J gene: TRBJ2-7; V gene: TRBV11-1
CDR3 protein: CTTSDKGQGIRDEQFF; CDR3 DNA: TGTACCACCAGTGATAAGGGACAGGGAATTCGAGATGAGCAGTTCTTC; D gene: TRBD1; clone size: .; J gene: TRBJ2-1; V gene: TRBV24-1
CDR3 protein: CANTPGQPGEQYF; CDR3 DNA: TGTGCCAACACCCCGGGACAGCCTGGCGAGCAGTACTTC; D gene: TRBD1; clone size: .; J gene: TRBJ2-7; V gene: TRBV12-3/TRBV12-4
CDR3 protein: CASSLGTSGRYSGANVLTF; CDR3 DNA: TGCGCCAGCAGCTTGGGGACTAGCGGGAGGTACTCTGGGGCCAACGTCCTGACTTTC; D gene: TRBD2; clone size: few; J gene: TRBJ2-6; V gene: TRBV5-1
CDR3 protein: CASSDEVSVRTSAKNIQYF; CDR3 DNA: TGTGCCAGCAGTGATGAGGTAAGCGTGAGGACTAGCGCCAAAAACATTCAGTACTTC; D gene: TRBD2; clone size: .; J gene: TRBJ2-4; V gene: TRBV6-1
CDR3 protein: CASSRGQGDTQYF; CDR3 DNA: TGTGCCAGCAGCAGAGGACAGGGGGATACGCAGTATTTT; D gene: TRBD1; clone size: many; J gene: TRBJ2-3; V gene: TRBV5-5
CDR3 protein: CASSLGPWVGETQYF; CDR3 DNA: TGTGCCAGCAGCTTAGGGCCCTGGGTTGGAGAGACCCAGTACTTC; D gene: .; clone size: .; J gene: TRBJ2-5; V gene: TRBV11-2
CDR3 protein: CASSLGPGGPQHF; CDR3 DNA: TGTGCCAGCTCTTTAGGACCGGGAGGGCCCCAGCATTTT; D gene: .; clone size: .; J gene: TRBJ1-5; V gene: TRBV18
CDR3 protein: CASSQEQRSSYEQYF; CDR3 DNA: TGCGCCAGCAGCCAAGAGCAGAGAAGCTCCTACGAGCAATACTTC; D gene: .; clone size: once; J gene: TRBJ2-7; V gene: TRBV4-1
CDR3 protein: CASSLRDRALYEQYF; CDR3 DNA: TGTGCCAGCAGTTTAAGGGACAGGGCGCTCTACGAGCAGTACTTC; D gene: TRBD1; clone size: many; J gene: TRBJ2-7; V gene: TRBV12-3/TRBV12-4
CDR3 protein: CASSFPTRNTKAFF; CDR3 DNA: TGTGCCAGCAGCTTTCCGACAAGGAACACTAAGGCTTTCTTT; D gene: .; clone size: .; J gene: TRBJ1-1; V gene: TRBV5-5
CDR3 protein: CSVVQGLVDVQYF; CDR3 DNA: TGCAGCGTAGTCCAGGGTTTGGTGGACGTGCAGTACTTC; D gene: .; clone size: .; J gene: TRBJ2-7; V gene: TRBV29-1
CDR3 protein: CASGEASGSSYEQYF; CDR3 DNA: TGTGCCAGCGGTGAGGCGAGTGGGAGCTCCTACGAGCAGTACTTC; D gene: .; clone size: .; J gene: TRBJ2-7; V gene: TRBV6-1
CDR3 protein: CAVASLTYEQYF; CDR3 DNA: TGTGCCGTTGCGTCCCTTACCTACGAGCAGTACTTC; D gene: .; clone size: medium-sized; J gene: TRBJ2-7; V gene: TRBV10-3
CDR3 protein: CASSYASSTSGRWGRHEQYF; CDR3 DNA: TGTGCCAGCAGTTACGCCTCATCAACTAGCGGGAGGTGGGGGCGCCACGAGCAGTACTTC; D gene: TRBD2; clone size: .; J gene: TRBJ2-7; V gene: TRBV28
CDR3 protein: CASSCTPLADNTGELFF; CDR3 DNA: TGCGCCAGCAGCTGCACTCCCCTAGCAGACAACACCGGGGAGCTGTTTTTT; D gene: .; clone size: .; J gene: TRBJ2-2; V gene: TRBV4-1